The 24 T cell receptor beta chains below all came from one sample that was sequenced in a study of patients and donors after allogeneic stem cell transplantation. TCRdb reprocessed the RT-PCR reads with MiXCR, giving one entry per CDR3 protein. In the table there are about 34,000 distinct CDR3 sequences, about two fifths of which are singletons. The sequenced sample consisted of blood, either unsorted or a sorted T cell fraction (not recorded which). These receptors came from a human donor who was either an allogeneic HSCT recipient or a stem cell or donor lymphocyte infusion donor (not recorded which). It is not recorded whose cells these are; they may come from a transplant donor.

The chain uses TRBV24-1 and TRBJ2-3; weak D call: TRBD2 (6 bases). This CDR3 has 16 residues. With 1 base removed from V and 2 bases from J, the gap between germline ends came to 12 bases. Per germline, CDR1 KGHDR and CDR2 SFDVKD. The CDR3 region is CATSDFGLALTDTQYF. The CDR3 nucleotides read TGTGCCACCAGTGATTTTGGCCTAGCGCTCACAGATACGCAGTATTTT.

The CDR3 sequence: CSASQTGRFQHF. CDR3 in DNA: TGCAGTGCTAGCCAAACAGGGCGATTTCAGCATTTT. The chain has TRBV20-1 and TRBJ1-5, with D perhaps TRBD1 (6 bases). Per the germline V gene, CDR1 is DFQATT and CDR2 is SNEGSKA (reference sequence). The CDR3 is 12 amino acids. V dropped 3 bases and J dropped 13 bases, with 16 bases sitting between them.

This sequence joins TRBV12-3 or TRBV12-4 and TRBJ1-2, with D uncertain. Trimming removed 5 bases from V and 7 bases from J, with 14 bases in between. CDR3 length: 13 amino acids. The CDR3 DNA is TGTGCCAGCAGTCTTCGATTAAGCTCTGGCTACACCTTC. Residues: CASSLRLSSGYTF.

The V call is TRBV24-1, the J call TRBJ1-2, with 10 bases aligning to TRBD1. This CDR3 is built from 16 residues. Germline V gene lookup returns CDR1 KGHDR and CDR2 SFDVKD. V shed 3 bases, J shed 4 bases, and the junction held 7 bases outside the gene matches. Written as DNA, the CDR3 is TGTGCCACCAGTGATGGGACAGGGGTCCTCTTCTATGGCTACACCTTC. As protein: CATSDGTGVLFYGYTF.

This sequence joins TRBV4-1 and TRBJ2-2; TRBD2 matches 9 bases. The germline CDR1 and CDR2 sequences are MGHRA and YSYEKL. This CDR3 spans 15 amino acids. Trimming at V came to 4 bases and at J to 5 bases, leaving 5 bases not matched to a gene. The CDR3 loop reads CASSRRLAVTGELFF. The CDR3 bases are TGCGCCAGCAGCCGGCGACTAGCGGTAACCGGGGAGCTGTTTTTT.

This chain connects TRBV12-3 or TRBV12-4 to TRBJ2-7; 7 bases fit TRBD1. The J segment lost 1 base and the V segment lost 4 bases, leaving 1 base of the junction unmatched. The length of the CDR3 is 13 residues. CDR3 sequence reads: CASSSGQSYEQYV. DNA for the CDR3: TGTGCCAGCAGTTCGGGACAGTCCTACGAGCAGTACGTC.

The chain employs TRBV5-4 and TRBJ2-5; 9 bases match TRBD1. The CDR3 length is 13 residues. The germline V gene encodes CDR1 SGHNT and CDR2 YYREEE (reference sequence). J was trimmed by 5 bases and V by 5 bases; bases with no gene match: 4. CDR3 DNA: TGTGCCAGCAGAGACAGGGGGTCTGAGACCCAGTACTTC. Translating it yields CASRDRGSETQYF.

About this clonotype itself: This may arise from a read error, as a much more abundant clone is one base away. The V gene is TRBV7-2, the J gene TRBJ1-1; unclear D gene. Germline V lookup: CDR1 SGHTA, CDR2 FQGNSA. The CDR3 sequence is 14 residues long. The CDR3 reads CASKTFRMNTEALF. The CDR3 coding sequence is TGTGCCAGCAAGACCTTCCGTATGAACACTGAAGCTTTGTTT.

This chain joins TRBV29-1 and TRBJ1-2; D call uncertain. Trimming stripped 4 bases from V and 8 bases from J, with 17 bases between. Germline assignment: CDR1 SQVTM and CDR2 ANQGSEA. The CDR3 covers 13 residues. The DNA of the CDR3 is TGCAGCGTTGCCCCCCGCGATATCGAAGGCTACACCTTC. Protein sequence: CSVAPRDIEGYTF.

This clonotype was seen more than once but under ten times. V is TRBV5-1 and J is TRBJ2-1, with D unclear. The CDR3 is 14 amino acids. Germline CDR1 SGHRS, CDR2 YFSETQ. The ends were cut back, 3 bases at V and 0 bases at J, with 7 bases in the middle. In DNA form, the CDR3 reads TGCGCCAGCAGCTCTCTGAGCTCCTACAATGAGCAGTTCTTC. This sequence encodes CASSSLSSYNEQFF.

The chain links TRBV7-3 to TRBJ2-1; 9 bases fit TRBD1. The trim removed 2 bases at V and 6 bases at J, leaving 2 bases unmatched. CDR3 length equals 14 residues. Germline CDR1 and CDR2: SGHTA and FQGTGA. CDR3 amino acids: CASSLAGQGNEQFF. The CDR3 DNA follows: TGTGCCAGCAGCTTAGCGGGACAGGGCAATGAGCAGTTCTTC.

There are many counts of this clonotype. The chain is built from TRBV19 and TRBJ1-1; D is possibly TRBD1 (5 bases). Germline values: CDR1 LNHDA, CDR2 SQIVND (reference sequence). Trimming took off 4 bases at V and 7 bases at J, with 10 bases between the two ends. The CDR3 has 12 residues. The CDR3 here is CASSNRDYEAFF. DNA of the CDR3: TGTGCCAGTAGTAACCGGGACTATGAAGCTTTCTTT.

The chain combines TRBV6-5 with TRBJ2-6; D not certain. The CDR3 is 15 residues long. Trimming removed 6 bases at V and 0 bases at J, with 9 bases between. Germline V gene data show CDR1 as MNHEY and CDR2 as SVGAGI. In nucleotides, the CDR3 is TGTGCCAGCAGAATTACAAGCTCTGGGGCCAACGTCCTGACTTTC. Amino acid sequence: CASRITSSGANVLTF.

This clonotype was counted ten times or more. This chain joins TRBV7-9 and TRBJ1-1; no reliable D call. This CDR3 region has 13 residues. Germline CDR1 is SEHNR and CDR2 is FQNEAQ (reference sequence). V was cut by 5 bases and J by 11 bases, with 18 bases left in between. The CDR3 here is CASSTDIPFLAFF. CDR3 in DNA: TGTGCCAGCAGCACCGACATACCCTTTTTGGCTTTCTTT. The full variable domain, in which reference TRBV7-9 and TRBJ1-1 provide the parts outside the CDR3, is DTGVSQNPRHKITKRGQNVTFRCDPISEHNRLYWYRQTLGQGPEFLTYFQNEAQLEKSRLLSDRFSAERPKGSFSTLEIQRTEQGDSAMYLCASSTDIPFLAFFGQGTRLTVV.

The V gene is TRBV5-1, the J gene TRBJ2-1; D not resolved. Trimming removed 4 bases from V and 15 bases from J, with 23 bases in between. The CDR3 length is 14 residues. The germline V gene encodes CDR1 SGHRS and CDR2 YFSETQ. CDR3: CASSTLTSVVRLFF. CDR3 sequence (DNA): TGCGCCAGCAGCACTTTGACCTCGGTTGTTCGGTTGTTCTTC.

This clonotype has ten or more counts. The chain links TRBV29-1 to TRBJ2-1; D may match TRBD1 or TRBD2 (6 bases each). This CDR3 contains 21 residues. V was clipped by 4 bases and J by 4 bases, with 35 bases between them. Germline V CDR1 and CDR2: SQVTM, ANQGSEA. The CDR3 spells CSVVVRSGGADPGKGYNEQFF. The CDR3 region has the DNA TGCAGCGTTGTCGTCCGGTCCGGGGGCGCCGACCCTGGTAAGGGGTACAATGAGCAGTTCTTC.

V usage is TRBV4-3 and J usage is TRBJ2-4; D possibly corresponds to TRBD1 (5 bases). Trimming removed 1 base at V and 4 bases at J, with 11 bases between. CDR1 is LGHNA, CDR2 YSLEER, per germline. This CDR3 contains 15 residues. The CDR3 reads CASSQGFRQKNIQYF. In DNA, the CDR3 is TGCGCCAGCAGCCAAGGCTTCCGACAGAAAAACATTCAGTACTTC.

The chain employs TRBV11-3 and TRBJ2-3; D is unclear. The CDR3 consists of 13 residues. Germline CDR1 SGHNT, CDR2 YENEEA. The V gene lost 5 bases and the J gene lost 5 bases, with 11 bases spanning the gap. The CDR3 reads CASSLYSEDTQYF. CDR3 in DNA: TGTGCCAGCAGCCTCTATAGTGAAGATACGCAGTATTTT. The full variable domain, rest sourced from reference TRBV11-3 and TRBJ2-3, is EAGVVQSPRYKIIEKKQPVAFWCNPISGHNTLYWYLQNLGQGPELLIRYENEEAVDDSQLPKDRFSAERLKGVDSTLKIQPAELGDSAVYLCASSLYSEDTQYFGPGTRLTVL.

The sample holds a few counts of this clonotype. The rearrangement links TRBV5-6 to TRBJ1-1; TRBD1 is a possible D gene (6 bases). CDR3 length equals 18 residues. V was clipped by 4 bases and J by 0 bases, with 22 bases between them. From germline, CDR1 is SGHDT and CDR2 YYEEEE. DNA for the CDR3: TGTGCCAGCAGCGCCCGAGACAGGAGGGTCCACATGAACACTGAAGCTTTCTTT. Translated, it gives CASSARDRRVHMNTEAFF.

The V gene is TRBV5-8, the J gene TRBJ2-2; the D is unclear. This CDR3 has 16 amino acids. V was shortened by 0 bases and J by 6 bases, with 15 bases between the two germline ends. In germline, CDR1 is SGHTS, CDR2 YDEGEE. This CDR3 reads CASSLDPEYWSGELFF. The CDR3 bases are TGTGCCAGCAGCTTGGACCCTGAATATTGGTCCGGGGAGCTGTTTTTT. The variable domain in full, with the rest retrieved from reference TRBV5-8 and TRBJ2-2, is EAGVTQSPTHLIKTRGQQATLRCSPISGHTSVYWYQQALGLGLQFLLWYDEGEERNRGNFPPRFSGRQFPNYSSELNVNALELEDSALYLCASSLDPEYWSGELFFGEGSRLTVL.

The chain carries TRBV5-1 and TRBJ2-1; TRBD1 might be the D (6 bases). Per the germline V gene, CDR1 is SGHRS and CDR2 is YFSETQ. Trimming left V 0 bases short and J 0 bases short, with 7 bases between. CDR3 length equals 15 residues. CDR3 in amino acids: CASSLVQGSYNEQFF. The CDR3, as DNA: TGCGCCAGCAGCTTGGTACAGGGCTCCTACAATGAGCAGTTCTTC.

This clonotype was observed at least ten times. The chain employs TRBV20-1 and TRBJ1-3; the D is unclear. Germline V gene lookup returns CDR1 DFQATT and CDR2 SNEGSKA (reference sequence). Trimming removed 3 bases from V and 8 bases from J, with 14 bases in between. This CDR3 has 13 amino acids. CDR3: CSASPPAGDTIYF. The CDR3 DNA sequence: TGCAGTGCTAGCCCCCCCGCCGGAGACACCATATATTTT.

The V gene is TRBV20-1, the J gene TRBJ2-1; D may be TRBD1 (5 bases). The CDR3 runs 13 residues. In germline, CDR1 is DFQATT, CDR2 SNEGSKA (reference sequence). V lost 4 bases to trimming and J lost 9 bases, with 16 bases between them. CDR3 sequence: CSATPLARVEQFF. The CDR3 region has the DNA TGCAGTGCTACACCGTTGGCCAGGGTTGAGCAGTTCTTC.

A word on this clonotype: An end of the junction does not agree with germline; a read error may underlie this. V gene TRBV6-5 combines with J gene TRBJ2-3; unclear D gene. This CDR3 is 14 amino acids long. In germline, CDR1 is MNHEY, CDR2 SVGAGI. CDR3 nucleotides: TGTGCCGGCAGGAGAGATCCTAGCACAGATACGCAGTATTTT. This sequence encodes CAGRRDPSTDTQYF.